A selection of T cell receptor beta chains follows, all from one sample in a study of blood T cells in healthy people across ages. TCRdb re-called the 5' RACE reads through MiXCR, storing one row per CDR3 protein. The profile shows 800,000 to 950,000 distinct CDR3 sequences, roughly 35% of them singletons. Material for sequencing was blood. These receptors all stem from a young man in good health. Both conserved end residues are part of each CDR3. The D gene is left open where the match is weak. Not all rows give a size; the values are once, few, many and, for expanded clones, a class.

v_gene: TRBV6-2/TRBV6-3; d_gene: -; abundance: -; j_gene: TRBJ1-5; CDR3aa: CASTTRVYSNQPQHF; CDR3nt: TGTGCCAGCACCACTAGGGTGTATAGCAATCAGCCCCAGCATTTT
v_gene: TRBV7-2; d_gene: -; abundance: many; j_gene: TRBJ2-1; CDR3aa: CASSLEGLYNEQFF; CDR3nt: TGTGCCAGCAGCTTAGAAGGTCTCTACAATGAGCAGTTCTTC
v_gene: TRBV4-3; d_gene: -; abundance: -; j_gene: TRBJ1-4; CDR3aa: CASSRRGEGNEKLFF; CDR3nt: TGCGCCAGCAGCCGTCGGGGCGAGGGGAATGAAAAACTGTTTTTT
v_gene: TRBV12-3/TRBV12-4; d_gene: -; abundance: -; j_gene: TRBJ2-1; CDR3aa: CASSPHPRSYNEQFF; CDR3nt: TGTGCCAGCAGCCCACATCCGAGATCCTACAATGAGCAGTTCTTC
v_gene: TRBV6-6; d_gene: TRBD1; abundance: -; j_gene: TRBJ2-3; CDR3aa: CASSDAPGQGVQYF; CDR3nt: TGTGCCAGCAGTGACGCTCCGGGACAGGGTGTGCAGTATTTT
v_gene: TRBV5-4; d_gene: -; abundance: -; j_gene: TRBJ2-3; CDR3aa: CASSPSGGGKAQYF; CDR3nt: TGTGCCAGCAGCCCCTCCGGTGGGGGTAAAGCGCAGTATTTT
v_gene: TRBV4-3; d_gene: -; abundance: many; j_gene: TRBJ1-2; CDR3aa: CASSQVARRQDDYGYTF; CDR3nt: TGCGCCAGCAGCCAAGTTGCTCGAAGACAGGATGACTATGGCTACACCTTC
v_gene: TRBV4-2; d_gene: -; abundance: -; j_gene: TRBJ1-6; CDR3aa: CASSTDGGPSPLHF; CDR3nt: TGTGCCAGCAGTACCGATGGAGGGCCCTCACCCCTCCACTTT
v_gene: TRBV20-1; d_gene: -; abundance: -; j_gene: TRBJ2-3; CDR3aa: CSAPWGFRSTDTQYF; CDR3nt: TGCAGTGCTCCTTGGGGGTTTAGGAGCACAGATACGCAGTATTTT
v_gene: TRBV4-2; d_gene: -; abundance: many; j_gene: TRBJ1-2; CDR3aa: CASSHQTWGYTF; CDR3nt: TGTGCCAGCAGCCACCAGACCTGGGGCTACACCTTC
v_gene: TRBV6-2/TRBV6-3; d_gene: -; abundance: few; j_gene: TRBJ1-2; CDR3aa: CASSYYAGDGYTF; CDR3nt: TGTGCCAGCAGTTACTACGCCGGAGATGGCTACACCTTC
v_gene: TRBV9; d_gene: -; abundance: few; j_gene: TRBJ1-1; CDR3aa: CASSVEGMPPLRNTEAFF; CDR3nt: TGTGCCAGCAGCGTAGAAGGGATGCCGCCCCTACGTAACACTGAAGCTTTCTTT
v_gene: TRBV27; d_gene: -; abundance: few; j_gene: TRBJ2-2; CDR3aa: CASSLAQGSTGELFF; CDR3nt: TGTGCCAGCAGTTTAGCGCAGGGCTCCACCGGGGAGCTGTTTTTT
v_gene: TRBV12-3/TRBV12-4; d_gene: -; abundance: few; j_gene: TRBJ1-1; CDR3aa: CASLGSAGRRAFF; CDR3nt: TGTGCCAGCTTAGGGTCGGCGGGGCGGAGGGCTTTCTTT
v_gene: TRBV2; d_gene: -; abundance: -; j_gene: TRBJ2-5; CDR3aa: CASSEGEYQETQYF; CDR3nt: TGTGCCAGCAGTGAAGGGGAGTACCAAGAGACCCAGTACTTC
v_gene: TRBV11-1; d_gene: -; abundance: -; j_gene: TRBJ2-3; CDR3aa: CASSFGFAAFEDTQYF; CDR3nt: TGTGCCAGCAGCTTCGGTTTCGCCGCGTTTGAAGATACGCAGTATTTT
v_gene: TRBV12-3/TRBV12-4; d_gene: -; abundance: -; j_gene: TRBJ1-6; CDR3aa: CASSLETTARDGSPLHF; CDR3nt: TGTGCCAGCAGTTTAGAGACGACAGCCCGAGACGGATCACCCCTCCACTTT
v_gene: TRBV12-3/TRBV12-4; d_gene: TRBD1; abundance: -; j_gene: TRBJ1-6; CDR3aa: CASKPGQEYSPLHF; CDR3nt: TGTGCCAGCAAACCGGGACAGGAATATTCACCCCTCCACTTT
v_gene: TRBV25-1; d_gene: -; abundance: -; j_gene: TRBJ2-7; CDR3aa: CASRDGAGGGYEQYF; CDR3nt: TGTGCCAGCAGAGACGGGGCAGGGGGAGGCTACGAGCAGTACTTC
v_gene: TRBV27; d_gene: TRBD1; abundance: few; j_gene: TRBJ1-2; CDR3aa: CASSLRWSGQGHGYTF; CDR3nt: TGTGCCAGCAGTTTAAGGTGGTCCGGACAGGGCCATGGCTACACCTTC
v_gene: TRBV20-1; d_gene: TRBD2; abundance: many; j_gene: TRBJ2-3; CDR3aa: CSASPLPASGGKETQYF; CDR3nt: TGCAGTGCTAGCCCCCTACCCGCTAGCGGGGGGAAGGAAACGCAGTATTTT
v_gene: TRBV20-1; d_gene: -; abundance: few; j_gene: TRBJ2-5; CDR3aa: CSGAGQSETQYF; CDR3nt: TGCAGTGGCGCGGGACAGTCAGAGACCCAGTACTTC
v_gene: TRBV12-3/TRBV12-4; d_gene: -; abundance: -; j_gene: TRBJ2-3; CDR3aa: CASSLGAGSFADTQYF; CDR3nt: TGTGCCAGCAGTTTAGGGGCAGGGTCCTTCGCAGATACGCAGTATTTT
v_gene: TRBV5-6; d_gene: -; abundance: -; j_gene: TRBJ1-5; CDR3aa: CASSGYNQPQHF; CDR3nt: TGTGCCAGCAGCGGTTATAATCAGCCCCAGCATTTT
v_gene: TRBV14; d_gene: -; abundance: many; j_gene: TRBJ2-3; CDR3aa: CASSQTLMGTDTQYF; CDR3nt: TGTGCCAGCAGCCAGACGTTGATGGGCACAGATACGCAGTATTTT
v_gene: TRBV9; d_gene: -; abundance: -; j_gene: TRBJ2-1; CDR3aa: CASSVNRGDEQFF; CDR3nt: TGTGCCAGCAGCGTCAACCGAGGGGATGAGCAGTTCTTC
v_gene: TRBV5-1; d_gene: -; abundance: -; j_gene: TRBJ1-2; CDR3aa: CASSVGGANGYTF; CDR3nt: TGCGCCAGCAGCGTGGGGGGAGCAAATGGCTACACCTTC
v_gene: TRBV7-2; d_gene: TRBD2; abundance: -; j_gene: TRBJ2-3; CDR3aa: CASSPYGLAARPPDTQYF; CDR3nt: TGTGCCAGCAGCCCCTATGGACTAGCGGCCCGACCGCCAGATACGCAGTATTTT
v_gene: TRBV12-3/TRBV12-4; d_gene: TRBD1; abundance: many; j_gene: TRBJ1-1; CDR3aa: CASKTTGAREAFF; CDR3nt: TGTGCCAGCAAGACGACAGGGGCGAGGGAAGCTTTCTTT
v_gene: TRBV20-1; d_gene: -; abundance: few; j_gene: TRBJ1-6; CDR3aa: CSARERGWNSPLHF; CDR3nt: TGCAGTGCTAGAGAACGGGGCTGGAATTCACCCCTCCACTTT
v_gene: TRBV3-1; d_gene: -; abundance: -; j_gene: TRBJ2-1; CDR3aa: CASSPSGRRDEQFF; CDR3nt: TGTGCCAGCAGCCCCTCAGGACGGAGGGATGAGCAGTTCTTC
v_gene: TRBV7-9; d_gene: -; abundance: -; j_gene: TRBJ2-1; CDR3aa: CASSPRNGGNEQFF; CDR3nt: TGTGCCAGCAGCCCCCGAAACGGAGGGAATGAGCAGTTCTTC
v_gene: TRBV7-9; d_gene: -; abundance: -; j_gene: TRBJ1-1; CDR3aa: CASSAMTGTEAFF; CDR3nt: TGTGCCAGCAGCGCGATGACGGGCACTGAAGCTTTCTTT
v_gene: TRBV7-9; d_gene: -; abundance: -; j_gene: TRBJ2-1; CDR3aa: CASSLKRTTGNNEQFF; CDR3nt: TGTGCCAGCAGCTTAAAGCGGACCACGGGGAACAATGAGCAGTTCTTC
v_gene: TRBV20-1; d_gene: TRBD2; abundance: -; j_gene: TRBJ2-1; CDR3aa: CSARLTSGGHYNEQFF; CDR3nt: TGCAGTGCTAGATTGACTAGCGGGGGCCATTACAATGAGCAGTTCTTC
v_gene: TRBV5-1; d_gene: -; abundance: -; j_gene: TRBJ2-3; CDR3aa: CASSPGSTVGTQYF; CDR3nt: TGCGCCAGCAGCCCTGGGTCTACTGTAGGGACGCAGTATTTT
v_gene: TRBV10-3; d_gene: -; abundance: -; j_gene: TRBJ2-7; CDR3aa: CAIRGGTGTNYEQYF; CDR3nt: TGTGCCATCAGGGGGGGCACCGGGACCAATTACGAGCAGTACTTC
v_gene: TRBV7-2; d_gene: -; abundance: few; j_gene: TRBJ2-5; CDR3aa: CASSFKRDEQYF; CDR3nt: TGTGCCAGCAGCTTTAAAAGGGATGAGCAGTACTTC
v_gene: TRBV10-3; d_gene: -; abundance: -; j_gene: TRBJ2-1; CDR3aa: CAISGREINEQFF; CDR3nt: TGTGCCATCAGTGGAAGGGAGATCAATGAGCAGTTCTTC
v_gene: TRBV30; d_gene: TRBD1; abundance: -; j_gene: TRBJ1-2; CDR3aa: CAWSLTTGGNYGYTF; CDR3nt: TGTGCCTGGAGCTTAACAACAGGGGGGAACTATGGCTACACCTTC
v_gene: TRBV20-1; d_gene: -; abundance: -; j_gene: TRBJ1-1; CDR3aa: CSARSSYGDTEAFF; CDR3nt: TGCAGTGCTAGGTCCTCGTATGGCGACACTGAAGCTTTCTTT